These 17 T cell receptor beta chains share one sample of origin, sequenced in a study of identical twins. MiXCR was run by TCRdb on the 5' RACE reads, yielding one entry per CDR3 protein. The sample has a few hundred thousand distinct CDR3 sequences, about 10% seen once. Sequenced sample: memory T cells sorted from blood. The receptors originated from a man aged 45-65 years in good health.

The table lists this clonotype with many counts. DNA of the CDR3: TGCAGTGAGGGGGACACTGAAGCTTTCTTT. As protein: CSEGDTEAFF. V and J are TRBV20-1 and TRBJ1-1, with D tentatively TRBD1 (6 bases). From germline, CDR1 is DFQATT and CDR2 SNEGSKA (reference sequence). This CDR3 contains 10 residues. V was cut by 7 bases and J by 3 bases, with 6 bases left in between.

CDR3 amino acids: CASSPIYYEQYF. DNA for the CDR3: TGTGCCAGCAGTCCCATCTACTACGAGCAGTACTTC. V usage is TRBV27 and J usage is TRBJ2-7; no firm D call. The CDR3 contains 12 residues. Per the germline V gene, CDR1 is MNHEY and CDR2 is SMNVEV (reference sequence). Trimming removed 5 bases at V and 3 bases at J, with 8 bases between.

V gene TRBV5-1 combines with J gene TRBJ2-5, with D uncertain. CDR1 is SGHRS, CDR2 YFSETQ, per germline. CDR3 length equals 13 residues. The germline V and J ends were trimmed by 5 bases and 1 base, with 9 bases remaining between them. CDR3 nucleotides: TGCGCCAGCAGGGTCGGGTTCCAAGAGACCCAGTACTTC. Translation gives CASRVGFQETQYF.

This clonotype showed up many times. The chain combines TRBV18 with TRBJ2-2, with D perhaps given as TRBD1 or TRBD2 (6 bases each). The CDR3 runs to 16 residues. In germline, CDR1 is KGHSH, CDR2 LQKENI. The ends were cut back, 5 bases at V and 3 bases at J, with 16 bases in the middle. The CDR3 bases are TGTGCCAGCTCATTACGACCGGGGGCGGACACCGGGGAGCTGTTTTTT. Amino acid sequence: CASSLRPGADTGELFF.

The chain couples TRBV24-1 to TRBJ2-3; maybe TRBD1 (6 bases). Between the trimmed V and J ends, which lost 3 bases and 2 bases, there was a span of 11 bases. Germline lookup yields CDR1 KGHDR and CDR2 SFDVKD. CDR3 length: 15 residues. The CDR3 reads CATSDATGFTDTQYF. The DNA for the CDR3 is TGTGCCACCAGTGATGCGACAGGTTTCACAGATACGCAGTATTTT.

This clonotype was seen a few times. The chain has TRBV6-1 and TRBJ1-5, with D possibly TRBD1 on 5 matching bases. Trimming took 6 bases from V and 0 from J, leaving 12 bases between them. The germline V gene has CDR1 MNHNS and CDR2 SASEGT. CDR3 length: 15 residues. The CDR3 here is CASRSTVYSNQPQHF. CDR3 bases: TGTGCCAGCAGATCGACAGTCTATAGCAATCAGCCCCAGCATTTT.

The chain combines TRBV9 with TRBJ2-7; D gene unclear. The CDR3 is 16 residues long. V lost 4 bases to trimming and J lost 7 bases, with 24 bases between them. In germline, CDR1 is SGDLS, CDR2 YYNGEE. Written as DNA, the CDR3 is TGTGCCAGCAGCACGTCCCGGGCCCCGGCATTTGAGGAGCAGTACTTC. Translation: CASSTSRAPAFEEQYF.

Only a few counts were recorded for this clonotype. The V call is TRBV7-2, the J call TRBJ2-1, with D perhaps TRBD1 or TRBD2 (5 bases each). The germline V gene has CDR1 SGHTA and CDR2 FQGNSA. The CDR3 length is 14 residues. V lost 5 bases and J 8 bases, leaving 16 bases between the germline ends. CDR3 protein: CASSPARGGYEQFF. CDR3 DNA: TGTGCCAGCAGCCCAGCGAGGGGCGGCTATGAGCAGTTCTTC.

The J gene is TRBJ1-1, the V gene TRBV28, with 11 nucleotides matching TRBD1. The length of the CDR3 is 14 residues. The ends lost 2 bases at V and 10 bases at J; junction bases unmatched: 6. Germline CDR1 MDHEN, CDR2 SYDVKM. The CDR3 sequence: CASSLGTGGLSAFF. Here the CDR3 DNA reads TGTGCCAGCAGTTTAGGGACAGGGGGTTTGTCAGCTTTCTTT.

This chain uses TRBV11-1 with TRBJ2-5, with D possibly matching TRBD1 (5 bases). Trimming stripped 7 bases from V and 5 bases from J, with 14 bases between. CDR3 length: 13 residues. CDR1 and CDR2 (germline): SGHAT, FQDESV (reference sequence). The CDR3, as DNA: TGTGCCAGCACCCCGTATCGACAGGAGACCCAGTACTTC. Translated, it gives CASTPYRQETQYF.

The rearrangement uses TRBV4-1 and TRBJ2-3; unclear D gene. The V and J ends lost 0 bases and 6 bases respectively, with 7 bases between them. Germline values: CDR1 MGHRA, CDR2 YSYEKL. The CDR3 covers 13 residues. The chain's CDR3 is CASSQEKVDTQYF. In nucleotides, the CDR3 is TGCGCCAGCAGCCAAGAGAAGGTCGATACGCAGTATTTT.

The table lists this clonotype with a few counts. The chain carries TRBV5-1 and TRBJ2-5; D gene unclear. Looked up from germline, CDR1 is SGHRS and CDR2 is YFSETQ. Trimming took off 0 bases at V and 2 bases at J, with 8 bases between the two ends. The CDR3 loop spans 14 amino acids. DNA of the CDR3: TGCGCCAGCAGCTTGGGACTGGAACAAGAGACCCAGTACTTC. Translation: CASSLGLEQETQYF.

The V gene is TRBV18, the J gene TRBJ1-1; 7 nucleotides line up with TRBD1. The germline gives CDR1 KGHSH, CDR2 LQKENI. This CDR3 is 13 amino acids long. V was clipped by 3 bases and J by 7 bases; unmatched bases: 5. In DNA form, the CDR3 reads TGTGCCAGCTCACCTTCGGGACAGCGTGAAGCTTTCTTT. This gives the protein CASSPSGQREAFF. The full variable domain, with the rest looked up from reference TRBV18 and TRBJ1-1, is NAGVMQNPRHLVRRRGQEARLRCSPMKGHSHVYWYRQLPEEGLKFMVYLQKENIIDESGMPKERFSAEFPKEGPSILRIQQVVRGDSAAYFCASSPSGQREAFFGQGTRLTVV.

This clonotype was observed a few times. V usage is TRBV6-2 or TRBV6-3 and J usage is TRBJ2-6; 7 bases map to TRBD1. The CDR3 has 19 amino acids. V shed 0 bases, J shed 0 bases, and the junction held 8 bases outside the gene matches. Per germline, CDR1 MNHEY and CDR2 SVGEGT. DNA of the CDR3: TGTGCCAGCAGTTACTCTCCCGGCAGGGGGATCTCTGGGGCCAACGTCCTGACTTTC. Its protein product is CASSYSPGRGISGANVLTF.

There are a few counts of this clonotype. The CDR3 here is CSARDPRRSTDTQYF. The CDR3 DNA reads as TGCAGTGCTAGAGACCCGCGACGTAGCACAGATACGCAGTATTTT. The gene calls are TRBV20-1 and TRBJ2-3; no clear D. Germline V gene data show CDR1 as DFQATT and CDR2 as SNEGSKA (reference sequence). Trimming removed 0 bases from V and 0 bases from J, with 10 bases in between. The CDR3 covers 15 residues.

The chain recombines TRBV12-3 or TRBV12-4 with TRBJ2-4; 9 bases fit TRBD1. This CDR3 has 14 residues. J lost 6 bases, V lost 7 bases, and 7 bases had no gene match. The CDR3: CASNAQGAANIQYF. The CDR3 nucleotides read TGTGCCAGCAACGCACAGGGGGCGGCAAACATTCAGTACTTC.

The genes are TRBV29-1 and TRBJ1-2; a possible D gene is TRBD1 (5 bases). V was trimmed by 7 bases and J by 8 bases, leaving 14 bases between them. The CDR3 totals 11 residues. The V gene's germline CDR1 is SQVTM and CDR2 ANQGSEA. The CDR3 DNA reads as TGCAGCGCCCGGGACCTCGACGGCTACACCTTC. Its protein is CSARDLDGYTF.